A selection of T cell receptor beta chains follows, all from one sample in a study of shared clonotypes between healthy human individuals. Sequencing was performed with immunoSEQ multiplex PCR; in TCRdb, only in-frame clones are kept and a portion is missing. The top ten hold about 0.45% of the sample, which has roughly 1,500,000 clones, 98% seen once. Sequenced material: naive CD4+ T cells sorted from blood. These receptors all come from a man aged 25 to 45 in good health. Both conserved end residues are part of each CDR3. The order of the fields is D gene, clone size, V gene, J gene, CDR3 DNA, CDR3 protein. D genes are given only for firm matches. A row's size may be missing; if present it is once, few, many or a size class.

.	.	TRBV19	TRBJ2-7	TGTGCCAGTAGTATATTGGGGCAGAGGACCTACGAGCAGTACTTC	CASSILGQRTYEQYF
.	once	TRBV28	TRBJ2-1	TGTGCCAGCAGCGTCTTAGACAATGAGCAGTTCTTC	CASSVLDNEQFF
.	.	TRBV27	TRBJ2-7	TGTGCCAGCAGTTGGAGGGACAGCCTCTACGAGCAGTACTTC	CASSWRDSLYEQYF
.	.	TRBV2	TRBJ1-1	TGTGCCAGCGGAGGGGAACAGCTGGTCACTGAAGCTTTCTTT	CASGGEQLVTEAFF
TRBD1	.	TRBV5-6	TRBJ2-1	TGTGCCAGCAGCCCCCGGGACAGGTCGGTCTTGTCCTACAATGAGCAGTTCTTC	CASSPRDRSVLSYNEQFF
.	.	TRBV27	TRBJ2-7	TGTGCCAGCAGCCCCCGGGACAACTCCTACGAGCAGTACTTC	CASSPRDNSYEQYF
.	.	TRBV7-9	TRBJ2-5	TGTGCCAGCAGCTTAGATGGGGTCCAAGAGACCCAGTACTTC	CASSLDGVQETQYF
.	.	TRBV11-2	TRBJ2-5	TGTGCCAGCAGCTTAAACGGGATTCAAGAGACCCAGTACTTC	CASSLNGIQETQYF
.	.	TRBV4-3	TRBJ1-4	TGCGCCAGCAGGGGCGGGGGCTACAATGAAAAACTGTTTTTT	CASRGGGYNEKLFF
.	.	TRBV28	TRBJ2-2	TGTGCCAGCAGTTTGACGACTAGTATAGGGAACACCGGGGAGCTGTTTTTT	CASSLTTSIGNTGELFF
.	.	TRBV2	TRBJ1-1	TGTGCCAGCAATAGAGACAGAACGGTGAACACTGAAGCTTTCTTT	CASNRDRTVNTEAFF
.	.	TRBV5-1	TRBJ1-3	TGCGCCAGCAGCTTGAGGGCAGGAAACACCATATATTTT	CASSLRAGNTIYF
.	.	TRBV30	TRBJ1-2	TGTGCCTGGAGGGGTAACTATGGCTACACCTTC	CAWRGNYGYTF
TRBD2	.	TRBV5-4	TRBJ2-5	TGTGCCAGCAGCTTCTTGCGTAGCGGGAGTGAGGTACAAGAGACCCAGTACTTC	CASSFLRSGSEVQETQYF
.	.	TRBV7-8	TRBJ2-1	TGTGCCAGCAGCAGTAATACAGGGCTCCCTAACAATGAGCAGTTCTTC	CASSSNTGLPNNEQFF
TRBD1	.	TRBV28	TRBJ1-4	TGTGCCAGCAGTTTAACCGGGACAGGAATGAATGAAAAACTGTTTTTT	CASSLTGTGMNEKLFF
.	.	TRBV10-2	TRBJ1-2	TGCGCCAGCAGCCTCCAGTGGAGTGATGGCTACACCTTC	CASSLQWSDGYTF
.	.	TRBV19	TRBJ1-5	TGTGCCAGTAGTATCCCAGGGGCACAGCCCCAGCATTTT	CASSIPGAQPQHF
.	once	TRBV7-2	TRBJ1-5	TGTGCCAGCAGCTTAGGAGGGAGGGGCCGCAATCAGCCCCAGCATTTT	CASSLGGRGRNQPQHF
.	.	TRBV18	TRBJ2-7	TGTGCCAGCTCACAACTATTCTCGCCGGATTCGGGGGAGCAGTACTTC	CASSQLFSPDSGEQYF
.	once	TRBV5-4	TRBJ2-2	TGTGCCAGCAGATCGGGGGGCGGTGGGCAGTTAAACACCGGGGAGCTGTTTTTT	CASRSGGGGQLNTGELFF
.	.	TRBV18	TRBJ2-7	TGTGCCAGCTCACCGGGTCTAGCCCCAGCCTACGAGCAGTACTTC	CASSPGLAPAYEQYF
.	.	TRBV7-9	TRBJ1-2	TGTGCCAGCAGCCCAGTCGGGGGCGCGGTCTATGGCTACACCTTC	CASSPVGGAVYGYTF
.	.	TRBV29-1	TRBJ2-7	TGCAGCGTTGTCTCGGGACGCGGCGAGGTAGGGTCCTACGAGCAGTACTTC	CSVVSGRGEVGSYEQYF
.	.	TRBV5-1	TRBJ1-4	TGCGCCAGCAGCGATGACAGGACTCTTAATGAAAAACTGTTTTTT	CASSDDRTLNEKLFF
.	.	TRBV13	TRBJ2-4	TGTGCCAGCAGCCCACGCCCCATGTTAGCCAAAAACATTCAGTACTTC	CASSPRPMLAKNIQYF
.	.	TRBV10-3	TRBJ1-3	TGTGCCATCAGTGGAACAGGCTCTGGAAACACCATATATTTT	CAISGTGSGNTIYF
TRBD2	.	TRBV7-7	TRBJ2-3	TGTGCCAGCAGCTTAGGACTAGCGGGAGGAGGGGATACGCAGTATTTT	CASSLGLAGGGDTQYF
TRBD2	.	TRBV27	TRBJ2-7	TGTGCCAGCAGTCTACTTCTAGCGGGAAGGCACGAGCAGTACTTC	CASSLLLAGRHEQYF
.	once	TRBV19	TRBJ2-7	TGTGCCAGTAGTGAAACAGGCGGTGGGCACTACGAGCAGTACTTC	CASSETGGGHYEQYF
.	.	TRBV7-2	TRBJ2-1	TGTGCCAGCAGCTTAGCGGGGAGCCTGAGCTCCTACAATGAGCAGTTCTTC	CASSLAGSLSSYNEQFF
.	once	TRBV11-3	TRBJ2-5	TGTGCCAGCAGCCAAGGGATTATGGAGACCCAGTACTTC	CASSQGIMETQYF
.	.	TRBV18	TRBJ1-1	TGTGCCAGCTCGTTAGACACTGAAGCTTTCTTT	CASSLDTEAFF
TRBD2	once	TRBV5-1	TRBJ2-1	TGCGCCAGCAGCCCGGAACGGGCGGGAGGGCCGATTGATGAGCAGTTCTTC	CASSPERAGGPIDEQFF
TRBD1	.	TRBV28	TRBJ2-5	TGTGCCAGCAGTCCCCTCCGTGGGACAGTGACCTTCCAAGAGACCCAGTACTTC	CASSPLRGTVTFQETQYF
TRBD2	.	TRBV7-6	TRBJ2-6	TGTGCCAGCAGCTTGCCGCGGGGCGGGGGGACCTCTGGGGCCAACGTCCTGACTTTC	CASSLPRGGGTSGANVLTF
.	.	TRBV9	TRBJ2-7	TGTGCCAGCAGCGTCGGACTCTCCTACGAGCAGTACTTC	CASSVGLSYEQYF
.	.	TRBV2	TRBJ1-1	TGTGCCAGCAGTCAAGAGGGGGGGGCAATGAACACTGAAGCTTTCTTT	CASSQEGGAMNTEAFF
.	.	TRBV28	TRBJ1-5	TGTGCCAGCACCAACTCCGGGAGCAATCAGCCCCAGCATTTT	CASTNSGSNQPQHF
.	.	TRBV5-6	TRBJ1-4	TGTGCCAGCAGCCGGAACAGTCCGACGTTTGTAGGTAATGAAAAACTGTTTTTT	CASSRNSPTFVGNEKLFF
.	.	TRBV29-1	TRBJ1-1	TGCAGCGTTGGCCTGAAAAAGCCGAACACTGAAGCTTTCTTT	CSVGLKKPNTEAFF
.	.	TRBV11-2	TRBJ2-7	TGTGCCAGCAGTTTTCCCGGGACAAGGCGGGCCTACGAGCAGTACTTC	CASSFPGTRRAYEQYF
.	.	TRBV2	TRBJ2-3	TGTGCCAGCAAATGGAGTATAGCGGGCACAGATACGCAGTATTTT	CASKWSIAGTDTQYF
TRBD1	.	TRBV18	TRBJ1-2	TGTGCCAGCTCACCAACGCGTGGGACAGGGAACGGCTACACCTTC	CASSPTRGTGNGYTF
TRBD2	once	TRBV12-5	TRBJ2-2	TGTGCTAGTGGTTTGACCCCGGGACTAGCGGGACACACCGGGGAGCTGTTTTTT	CASGLTPGLAGHTGELFF
.	.	TRBV9	TRBJ2-2	TGTGCCAGCAGCCCTCAGCGGGTCGGGTTTACCGGGGAGCTGTTTTTT	CASSPQRVGFTGELFF